The rows below give T cell receptor beta chains drawn from one sample of a study of blood T cell repertoires in COVID-19. Profiling relied on immunoSEQ multiplex PCR, and the TCRdb table lists in-frame clones only, not all of them. The profile shows 110,000 to 150,000 clones, 75% to 90% of them singletons. The specimen was peripheral blood. These receptors were obtained from an older woman with active COVID-19. Both conserved end residues are part of each CDR3.

J: TRBJ1-1
V: TRBV6-1
length: 14
CDR3: CASSEISGGERAFF

J: TRBJ1-5
V: TRBV19
length: 15
CDR3: CASNSRQGGNQPQHF

J: TRBJ2-1
V: TRBV12-3/TRBV12-4
length: 13
CDR3: CASSSSGSSEQFF

J: TRBJ2-1
V: TRBV5-1
length: 15
CDR3: CASSLLGGAADEQFF

J: TRBJ2-3
V: TRBV28
length: 15
CDR3: CASSFGGIPSNTQYF

J: TRBJ2-7
V: TRBV27
length: 14
CDR3: CASSVGQDSYEQYF

J: TRBJ2-7
V: TRBV7-9
length: 15
CDR3: CASSLVVDRAYEQYF

J: TRBJ2-7
V: TRBV5-1
length: 16
CDR3: CASSPSGGLVGYEQYF

J: TRBJ2-7
V: TRBV5-4
length: 13
CDR3: CASSRSGIYEQYF

J: TRBJ2-1
V: TRBV5-4
length: 15
CDR3: CASSLGRTAHNEQFF

J: TRBJ2-5
V: TRBV4-2
length: 15
CDR3: CASSQDRGVGETQYF

J: TRBJ2-3
V: TRBV12-3/TRBV12-4
length: 12
CDR3: CASSLRGDTQYF

J: TRBJ2-5
V: TRBV6-6
length: 14
CDR3: CASSYTPRGETQYF

J: TRBJ2-7
V: TRBV18
length: 13
CDR3: CASSLSGQDGQYF

J: TRBJ1-1
V: TRBV7-3
length: 13
CDR3: CASSLNRLNRAFF

J: TRBJ2-7
V: TRBV27
length: 14
CDR3: CASSFLQGAREQYF

J: TRBJ1-5
V: TRBV19
length: 15
CDR3: CASSAGINSNQPQHF

J: TRBJ2-3
V: TRBV7-3
length: 16
CDR3: CASSLTAQGSTDTQYF

J: TRBJ2-3
V: TRBV5-1
length: 12
CDR3: CASSSTGQGVYF

J: TRBJ2-7
V: TRBV10-3
length: 16
CDR3: CAISETTRGVSYEQYF

J: TRBJ1-2
V: TRBV7-2
length: 13
CDR3: CASSLQANYGYTF

J: TRBJ1-5
V: TRBV2
length: 17
CDR3: CASRIPDRGNSNQPQHF